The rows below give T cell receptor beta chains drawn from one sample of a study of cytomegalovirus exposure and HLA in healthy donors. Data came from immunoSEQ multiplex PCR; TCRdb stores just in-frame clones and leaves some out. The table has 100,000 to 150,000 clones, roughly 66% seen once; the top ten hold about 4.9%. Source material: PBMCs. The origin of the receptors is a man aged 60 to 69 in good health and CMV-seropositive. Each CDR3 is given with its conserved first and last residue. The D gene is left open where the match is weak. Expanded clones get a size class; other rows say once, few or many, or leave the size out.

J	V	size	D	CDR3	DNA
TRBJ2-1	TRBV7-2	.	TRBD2	CASSPSGGRFYNEQFF	TGTGCCAGCAGCCCTAGCGGGGGGAGGTTCTACAATGAGCAGTTCTTC
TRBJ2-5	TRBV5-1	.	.	CASTEGPLETQYF	TGCGCCAGCACGGAGGGGCCTTTGGAGACCCAGTACTTC
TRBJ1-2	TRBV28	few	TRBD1	CASSTTGKGYTF	TGTGCCAGCAGCACGACAGGGAAAGGCTACACCTTC
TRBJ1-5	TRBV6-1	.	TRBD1	CASSDRGRRQPQHF	TGTGCCAGCAGCGACAGGGGGCGTCGGCAGCCCCAGCATTTT
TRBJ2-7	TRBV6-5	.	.	CASRRTGAYEQYF	TGTGCCAGCAGACGGACGGGGGCCTACGAGCAGTACTTC
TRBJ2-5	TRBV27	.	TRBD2	CASSSPGTSGVETQYF	TGTGCCAGCAGTTCCCCCGGGACTAGCGGGGTGGAGACCCAGTACTTC
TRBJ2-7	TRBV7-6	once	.	CASSAGPEYEQYF	TGTGCCAGCAGCGCGGGCCCCGAGTACGAGCAGTACTTC
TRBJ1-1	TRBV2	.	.	CASSAGGSDTEAFF	TGTGCCAGCAGTGCGGGGGGGTCGGACACTGAAGCTTTCTTT
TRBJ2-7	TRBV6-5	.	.	CASSLTSPRCEQYF	TGTGCCAGCAGTCTCACCAGCCCCAGGTGCGAGCAGTACTTC
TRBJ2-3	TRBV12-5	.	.	CASVSYRTGTQYF	TGTGCTAGTGTATCCTATCGAACAGGTACGCAGTATTTT
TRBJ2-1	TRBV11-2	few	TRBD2	CASSLVPLAGGEQFF	TGTGCCAGCAGCTTAGTGCCCCTAGCGGGGGGTGAGCAGTTCTTC
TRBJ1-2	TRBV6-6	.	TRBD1	CASKYRTGDGYTF	TGTGCCAGCAAATACAGGACAGGGGATGGCTACACCTTC
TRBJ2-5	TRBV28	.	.	CASSFRFEETQYF	TGTGCCAGCAGTTTCAGGTTTGAAGAGACCCAGTACTTC
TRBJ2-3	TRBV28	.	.	CASSPAGPSDTQYF	TGTGCCAGCAGTCCTGCGGGCCCCTCAGATACGCAGTATTTT
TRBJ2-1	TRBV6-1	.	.	CASSETADSTYNEQFF	TGTGCCAGCAGTGAAACCGCAGATTCCACCTACAATGAGCAGTTCTTC
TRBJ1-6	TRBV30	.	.	CAWSGGGDSIFHRALHF	TGTGCCTGGAGTGGGGGTGGTGACAGTATCTTTCACAGGGCCCTCCACTTT
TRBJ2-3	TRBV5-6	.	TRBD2	CASSSSGGAGDTQYF	TGTGCCAGCAGCTCTAGCGGGGGGGCTGGAGATACGCAGTATTTT
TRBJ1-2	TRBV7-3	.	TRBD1	CASSRGTGNYGYTF	TGTGCCAGCAGCCGAGGGACAGGGAACTATGGCTACACCTTC
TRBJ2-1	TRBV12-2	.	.	CASRLGTGNNEQFF	TGTGCAAGTCGCTTAGGGACAGGGAACAATGAGCAGTTCTTC
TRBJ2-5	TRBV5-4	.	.	CASSLVGGRETQYF	TGTGCCAGCAGCTTGGTGGGGGGACGGGAGACCCAGTACTTC
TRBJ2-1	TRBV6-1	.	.	CASSTDRSSYNEQFF	TGTGCCAGCAGTACCGACAGGAGCTCCTACAATGAGCAGTTCTTC
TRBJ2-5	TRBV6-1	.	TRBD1	CASRIQGALQETQYF	TGTGCCAGCAGGATACAGGGGGCCCTACAAGAGACCCAGTACTTC
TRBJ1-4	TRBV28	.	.	CASSFKEGRPGGEKLFF	TGTGCCAGCAGTTTTAAGGAGGGCAGGCCTGGGGGGGAAAAACTGTTTTTT
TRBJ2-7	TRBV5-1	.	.	CASSPDAGSYEQYF	TGCGCCAGCAGCCCCGATGCGGGCTCCTACGAGCAGTACTTC
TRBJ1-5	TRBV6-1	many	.	CASSEVRMLHF	TGTGCCAGCAGTGAAGTGCGGATGTTGCATTTT
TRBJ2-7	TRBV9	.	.	CASSAQGDSLGEQYF	TGTGCCAGCAGCGCCCAGGGCGATAGCTTGGGCGAGCAGTACTTC
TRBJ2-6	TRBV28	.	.	CASRLGGGANVLTF	TGTGCCAGCAGACTGGGGGGTGGGGCCAACGTCCTGACTTTC
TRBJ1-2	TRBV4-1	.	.	CASSQFSGMNSYTF	TGCGCCAGCAGCCAATTTTCCGGGATGAATAGCTACACCTTC
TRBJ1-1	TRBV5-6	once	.	CASSLLSGIGTMNTEAFF	TGTGCCAGCAGCTTGCTTAGTGGCATCGGGACTATGAACACTGAAGCTTTCTTT
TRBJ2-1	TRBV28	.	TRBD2	CASSWDYGLAGDNEQFF	TGTGCCAGCAGTTGGGACTATGGACTAGCGGGGGACAATGAGCAGTTCTTC
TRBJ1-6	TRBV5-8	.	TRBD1	CASSPDRGSHNSPLHF	TGTGCCAGCAGCCCGGACAGGGGCAGCCATAATTCACCCCTCCACTTT
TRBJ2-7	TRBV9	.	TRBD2	CASSVTGTSGTYEQYF	TGTGCCAGCAGCGTAACAGGGACTAGCGGGACCTACGAGCAGTACTTC
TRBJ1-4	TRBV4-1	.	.	CASSQDSPRGLRGEKLFF	TGCGCCAGCAGCCAAGATAGCCCCCGAGGACTGAGGGGGGAAAAACTGTTTTTT